These 3 T cell receptor beta chains were sequenced from one sample in a study of shared clonotypes between healthy human individuals. CD45RO-negative, CCR7-selected cells formed the naive CD8 fraction, which excluded terminally differentiated effector memory CD45RA+ cells. Using immunoSEQ multiplex PCR, the repertoire was profiled, and TCRdb retains in-frame clones only, with some absent. This sample has 550,000 to 750,000 clones, with about 95% found just once. The specimen sequenced was naive CD8+ T cells sorted from blood. The receptors here all came from a woman in her twenties or thirties in good health.

V and J are TRBV5-1 and TRBJ2-3; D is ambiguous. The germline gives CDR1 SGHRS, CDR2 YFSETQ. The CDR3 has 12 residues. V lost 0 bases and J lost 6, with 5 bases in between. The CDR3 reads CASSLEADTQYF. CDR3 DNA sequence: TGCGCCAGCAGCTTGGAAGCTGATACGCAGTATTTT. Filled out from reference TRBV5-1 and TRBJ2-3, the complete variable domain reads KAGVTQTPRYLIKTRGQQVTLSCSPISGHRSVSWYQQTPGQGLQFLFEYFSETQRNKGNFPGRFSGRQFSNSRSEMNVSTLELGDSALYLCASSLEADTQYFGPGTRLTVL.

This clone showed up just once. V gene TRBV19 combines with J gene TRBJ2-7, with 12 bases lining up with TRBD1. V dropped 4 bases and J dropped 2; count of bases not matched to a gene: 3. CDR3 length: 15 residues. In germline, CDR1 is LNHDA, CDR2 SQIVND (reference sequence). In nucleotides, the CDR3 is TGTGCCAGTAGTACCGGGACAGGGGGCACCTACGAGCAGTACTTC. Translation gives CASSTGTGGTYEQYF. The variable domain in full, with the rest retrieved from reference TRBV19 and TRBJ2-7, is DGGITQSPKYLFRKEGQNVTLSCEQNLNHDAMYWYRQDPGQGLRLIYYSQIVNDFQKGDIAEGYSVSREKKESFPLTVTSAQKNPTAFYLCASSTGTGGTYEQYFGPGTRLTVT.

V is TRBV7-6 and J is TRBJ2-5; D may correspond to TRBD1 or TRBD2 (5 bases each). CDR1 and CDR2 from the germline V gene are SGHVS and FNYEAQ. This CDR3 comprises 13 residues. V shed 3 bases and J shed 4 bases, with 9 bases lying between them. This CDR3 is CASSLIGGETQYF. CDR3 DNA sequence: TGTGCCAGCAGCTTGATTGGGGGAGAGACCCAGTACTTC.